The 26 T cell receptor beta chains below come from one sample, sequenced in a study of T cells in women clearing cervical HPV infection. Clones were sequenced by immunoSEQ multiplex PCR, and TCRdb holds only the in-frame ones, with some missing. Listed are more than 40,000 clones; around 7.6% falls within the top ten. The sample was blood buffy coat. The source is a woman between 18 and 69 years old with a cervical HPV16 infection that either progressed to CIN3+ or cleared (not recorded which).

Details on this clone: The CDR3 end falls 3 residues outside the read, so it is completed with the germline J gene. The chain employs TRBV6-2 or TRBV6-3 and TRBJ1-2; D is undetermined. From germline, CDR1 is MNHEY and CDR2 SVGEGT. This CDR3 is built from 13 residues. Trimming took 2 bases from V and 5 from J, leaving 9 bases between them. The covered CDR3 bases are TGTGCCAGCAGTTACAGTGCAGAGTATGGC. Amino acids: CASSYSAEYG. The CDR3, in full, reads CASSYSAEYGYTF.

Remarks on this clone: The CDR3 goes on 3 residues after the read ends, and that part is filled in from the germline J gene. The chain combines TRBV5-5 with TRBJ2-1, with 10 bases that match TRBD1. The V gene's germline CDR1 is SGHKS and CDR2 YYEKEE (reference sequence). J lost 8 bases, V lost 4 bases, and 9 bases had no gene match. This CDR3 has 15 residues. The CDR3 protein is CASSVDRGLWYEQFF. The part of the CDR3 DNA that was read is TGTGCCAGCAGCGTTGACAGGGGGCTTTGGTATGAG.

Details on this clone: The read is 3 residues too short to cover the CDR3 end, so that end is filled in from the germline J gene. The gene calls are TRBV20-1 and TRBJ2-4, with D possibly matching TRBD2 (7 bases). Trimming shortened V by 7 bases and J by 1 base, and 11 bases separated the two germline ends. Per germline, CDR1 DFQATT and CDR2 SNEGSKA (reference sequence). The CDR3 is made up of 13 amino acids. Incomplete CDR3 DNA: TGCAGTGTGGCGGGGGCCGCCAAAAACATT. Translated, it gives CSVAGAAKNI. The full CDR3 protein reads CSVAGAAKNIQYF.

With respect to this clone: From the germline J gene comes the end of the CDR3, since the read stops 3 residues before it. This chain uses TRBV7-9 with TRBJ1-6; 7 nucleotides match TRBD1. CDR3 length: 14 residues. In germline, CDR1 is SEHNR, CDR2 FQNEAQ (reference sequence). Trimming took 7 bases from V and 9 from J; bases not matched to a gene: 9. Incomplete CDR3 DNA: TGTGCCAGCACGACATGGGACAGTCGTTCACCC. Encoded protein: CASTTWDSRSP. The CDR3 in its entirety is CASTTWDSRSPLHF.

A word on this clone: The CDR3 end falls 3 residues outside the read, so it is completed with the germline J gene. This chain links TRBV29-1 with TRBJ1-1, with 7 bases fitting TRBD1. The ends lost 7 bases at V and 5 bases at J; junction bases unmatched: 10. CDR1 and CDR2 (germline): SQVTM, ANQGSEA. The CDR3 sequence is 13 residues long. The sequenced CDR3 bases are TGCAGCGCTACGGGACAGAAGGATACTGAA. Its protein product is CSATGQKDTE. The whole CDR3 protein is CSATGQKDTEAFF. Full variable domain (outside the CDR3, taken from reference TRBV29-1 and TRBJ1-1): SAVISQKPSRDICQRGTSLTIQCQVDSQVTMMFWYRQQPGQSLTLIATANQGSEATYESGFVIDKFPISRPNLTFSTLTVSNMSPEDSSIYLCSATGQKDTEAFFGQGTRLTVV.

Comments on this clone: Read data end 3 residues before the CDR3 end; the end is taken from the germline J gene. V gene TRBV20-1 combines with J gene TRBJ1-1; 10 bases match TRBD1. This CDR3 region has 16 residues. Germline V CDR1 and CDR2: DFQATT, SNEGSKA (reference sequence). V shed 3 bases and J 1 base; nucleotides not matched to a gene: 8. CDR3 DNA, as far as it was read: TGCAGTGCTAGCCCGGGACAGGGGTGGGGGAACACTGAA. It translates to CSASPGQGWGNTE. The full-length CDR3 reads as CSASPGQGWGNTEAFF.

As regards this clone: The read terminates 3 residues ahead of where the CDR3 ends, so the germline J gene completes it. The genes are TRBV7-6 and TRBJ2-1; TRBD1 matches 11 bases. V lost 4 bases, J lost 9 bases, and 8 bases stayed unmatched. CDR1 and CDR2 (germline): SGHVS, FNYEAQ. CDR3 size: 15 residues. The CDR3 spells CASSSDRGPASEQFF. The part of the CDR3 DNA that was read is TGTGCCAGCAGCTCGGACAGGGGGCCGGCGAGTGAG.

The chain's CDR3 is CSAKRADEQYF. CDR3 DNA, as far as it was read: TGCAGTGCGAAAAGGGCTGACGAG. This chain links TRBV20-1 with TRBJ2-7, with no clear D. The observed sequence ends 3 residues before the CDR3 terminus, with the missing tail filled in from the germline J gene. Germline CDR1 reads DFQATT; CDR2 reads SNEGSKA (reference sequence). V lost 6 bases to trimming and J lost 5 bases, with 11 bases between them. The CDR3 length is 11 residues.

This clone is labeled large based on frequency. The read stops 3 residues short of the end of the CDR3; the missing end is completed from the germline J gene. The V gene is TRBV10-3, the J gene TRBJ2-7; D may be TRBD2 (6 bases). Deletions cut 2 bases from V and 2 bases from J, with 13 bases between. Germline CDR1 and CDR2: ENHRY and SYGVKD. There are 15 residues in the CDR3. CDR3 amino acids: CAISEEIAAPYEQYF. Partial CDR3 DNA: TGTGCCATCAGTGAGGAGATAGCGGCTCCCTACGAG.

About this clone: The read falls 3 residues short of the CDR3 end, and the missing part is taken from the germline J gene. This chain uses TRBV19 with TRBJ1-1, with D perhaps matching TRBD1 (5 bases). The CDR3 runs 16 residues. Trimming took 0 bases from V and 5 from J, leaving 16 bases between them. Germline V lookup: CDR1 LNHDA, CDR2 SQIVND (reference sequence). Partial CDR3 DNA: TGTGCCAGTAGTATAGATACCGGGCAGGGTCGAACTGAA. It encodes CASSIDTGQGRTE. The entire CDR3 is CASSIDTGQGRTEAFF.

Notes on this clone: Coverage ceases 3 residues before the CDR3 finishes, and the germline J gene fills in the end. The V gene is TRBV12-3 or TRBV12-4, the J gene TRBJ2-3; TRBD2 aligns across 13 bases. The length of the CDR3 is 16 residues. With V trimmed by 6 bases and J by 4 bases, 7 bases remained unmatched. This CDR3 is CASRSLAGGPADTQYF. CDR3 bases read: TGTGCCAGCAGATCACTAGCGGGAGGGCCGGCAGATACG.

As to this clone: The read terminates 3 residues before the CDR3 end, so the remaining end is supplied by the germline J gene. J is TRBJ1-2 and V is TRBV10-3, with 7 bases fitting TRBD1. The CDR3 is 14 amino acids. Germline V gene data show CDR1 as ENHRY and CDR2 as SYGVKD. The junction had 6 bases not matched to a gene; V was cut back by 6 bases and J by 2 bases. The CDR3 bases that were read are TGTGCCATCAGCACGGACAGGTCAAACTATGGC. Translation gives CAISTDRSNYG. The full CDR3 reads CAISTDRSNYGYTF.

Turning to this clone: The sequence runs out 3 residues before the end of the CDR3; the remainder is reconstructed from the germline J gene. This chain joins TRBV20-1 and TRBJ1-5, with a tentative D call TRBD1 (5 bases). CDR3 length equals 15 residues. V dropped 3 bases and J dropped 7 bases, with 19 bases sitting between them. CDR1 and CDR2 from the germline V gene are DFQATT and SNEGSKA (reference sequence). The CDR3 protein is CSASLRKGMAQPQHF. The DNA read from the CDR3 is TGCAGTGCTAGCCTAAGGAAGGGGATGGCGCAGCCC.

With respect to this clone: The read comes to an end 3 residues before the CDR3 does, leaving the germline J gene to fill in the end. The V and J genes are TRBV19 and TRBJ1-5, with 8 bases aligning to TRBD1. The V gene end was trimmed by 7 bases and the J gene end by 2 bases; junction bases not matched to a gene: 4. The CDR3 extends over 14 amino acids. Germline V gene sequence: CDR1 LNHDA, CDR2 SQIVND (reference sequence). The part of the CDR3 DNA that was read is TGTGCCAGTACCGAGACAGGGGGCAATCAGCCC. It is translated as CASTETGGNQP. The whole CDR3 is CASTETGGNQPQHF.

CDR3 amino acids: CSLTPNTGELFF. Partial CDR3 DNA: TGCAGTCTAACTCCGAACACCGGGGAG. This chain links TRBV20-1 with TRBJ2-2; D is undetermined. The read gets to within 3 residues of the CDR3 end, and the germline J gene fills in the rest. The V and J ends lost 8 bases and 0 bases respectively, with 7 bases between them. Per the germline V gene, CDR1 is DFQATT and CDR2 is SNEGSKA (reference sequence). This CDR3 has 12 amino acids.

CDR3 region: CSARERSGNTIYF. Partial CDR3 DNA: TGCAGTGCTAGAGAGCGGTCTGGAAACACC. This chain uses TRBV20-1 with TRBJ1-3; D unclear. Read sequence stops 3 residues before the CDR3 end, and the germline J gene provides the missing end. This CDR3 spans 13 amino acids. Trimming stripped 0 bases from V and 1 base from J, with 4 bases between. CDR1 is DFQATT and CDR2 is SNEGSKA in the germline V gene (reference sequence).

As to this clone: The CDR3 end lies 3 residues beyond the end of the read and is filled in from the germline J gene. The V gene is TRBV7-6, the J gene TRBJ2-3; D gene unclear. CDR1 and CDR2 from the germline V gene are SGHVS and FNYEAQ. The CDR3 covers 12 residues. Trimming shortened V by 2 bases and J by 4 bases, and 4 bases separated the two germline ends. The covered CDR3 bases are TGTGCCAGCAGCTTAACGGCAGATACG. Translation gives CASSLTADT. The entire CDR3 protein is CASSLTADTQYF.

The sequenced part of the CDR3 DNA is TGTGCCAGTAGAATAACAGGAGACATGAACACTGAA. Amino acid sequence: CASRITGDMNTE. Given in full, the CDR3 is CASRITGDMNTEAFF. This chain links TRBV19 with TRBJ1-1; D is perhaps TRBD1 (5 bases). Read coverage stops 3 residues before the CDR3 terminus; the germline J gene supplies the remainder. This CDR3 comprises 15 residues. CDR1 and CDR2 (germline): LNHDA, SQIVND (reference sequence). Trimming shortened V by 6 bases and J by 0 bases, and 14 bases separated the two germline ends.

The sequenced CDR3 bases are TGCAGTGCTAGGGACAGTCGGGCGTACGAG. Protein product: CSARDSRAYE. The CDR3, in full, reads CSARDSRAYEQYF. The chain is built from TRBV20-1 and TRBJ2-7, with TRBD1 as a possible D gene (6 bases). Read coverage stops 3 residues before the CDR3 terminus; the germline J gene supplies the remainder. Deletions cut 3 bases from V and 4 bases from J, with 13 bases between. Germline CDR1 DFQATT, CDR2 SNEGSKA (reference sequence). The CDR3 spans 13 residues.

Concerning this clone itself: The CDR3 is cut off 3 residues early in the read; its end comes from the germline J gene. This chain connects TRBV29-1 to TRBJ2-1; 10 nucleotides align to TRBD2. The V gene's germline CDR1 is SQVTM and CDR2 ANQGSEA. V shed 7 bases and J 3 bases; nucleotides not matched to a gene: 3. This CDR3 is built from 13 residues. The sequenced part of the CDR3 DNA is TGCAGCGCTGGACTAGCGGACTACAATGAG. Translating it yields CSAGLADYNE. The CDR3, in full, reads CSAGLADYNEQFF.

As regards this clone: The CDR3 end is not reached by the read, which stops 3 residues before it; the germline J gene fills it in. V gene TRBV28 combines with J gene TRBJ1-6, with 8 bases matching TRBD1. CDR3 length equals 18 residues. Per the germline V gene, CDR1 is MDHEN and CDR2 is SYDVKM. V dropped 7 bases and J dropped 7; count of bases not matched to a gene: 18. The part of the CDR3 DNA that was read is TGTGCCAGCACCGACAGGGGTCGCAGCTCTTTGGGGAATTCACCC. It codes for CASTDRGRSSLGNSP. The entire CDR3 sequence reads CASTDRGRSSLGNSPLHF.

With respect to this clone: The read is 3 residues too short to cover the CDR3 end, so that end is filled in from the germline J gene. The V and J genes are TRBV18 and TRBJ1-4; 11 bases line up with TRBD1. This CDR3 contains 18 residues. Germline V CDR1 and CDR2: KGHSH, LQKENI. With 0 bases clipped from V and 3 bases from J, the junction kept 6 bases outside the gene matches. CDR3 sequence reads: CASSPPMDRGLANEKLFF. CDR3 bases read: TGTGCCAGCTCACCACCGATGGACAGGGGGCTAGCTAATGAAAAA.

In the case of this clone: The read comes to an end 3 residues before the CDR3 does, leaving the germline J gene to fill in the end. The genes are TRBV10-3 and TRBJ2-7; D not resolved. The CDR3 totals 12 residues. V lost 6 bases and J lost 6, with 12 bases in between. Per germline, CDR1 ENHRY and CDR2 SYGVKD. The DNA read from the CDR3 is TGTGCCATCAGCTTGCCCTCCGGCGAG. Protein product: CAISLPSGE. The complete CDR3 sequence is CAISLPSGEQYF.

A remark on this clone: The read halts 3 residues ahead of the CDR3 end, with the missing end drawn from the germline J gene. J is TRBJ2-2 and V is TRBV5-1; 14 positions match TRBD2. The CDR3 contains 14 residues. Trimming at V came to 7 bases and at J to 6 bases, leaving 2 bases not matched to a gene. From germline, CDR1 is SGHRS and CDR2 YFSETQ. CDR3 DNA, as far as it was read: TGCGCCAGCCAGACTAGCGGGAGGGCCGGGGAG. It specifies CASQTSGRAGE. From start to end, the CDR3 is CASQTSGRAGELFF.

In regard to this clone: The read halts 3 residues ahead of the CDR3 end, with the missing end drawn from the germline J gene. The chain couples TRBV5-1 to TRBJ2-7; D is perhaps TRBD2 (6 bases). The germline CDR1 and CDR2 sequences are SGHRS and YFSETQ. The V and J ends lost 0 bases and 0 bases respectively, with 13 bases between them. CDR3 length: 16 amino acids. The chain's CDR3 is CASSLGPQRVSYEQYF. The DNA read from the CDR3 is TGCGCCAGCAGCTTGGGGCCACAGCGGGTCTCCTACGAG. Full variable domain (missing parts from reference TRBV5-1 and TRBJ2-7): KAGVTQTPRYLIKTRGQQVTLSCSPISGHRSVSWYQQTPGQGLQFLFEYFSETQRNKGNFPGRFSGRQFSNSRSEMNVSTLELGDSALYLCASSLGPQRVSYEQYFGPGTRLTVT.

In regard to this clone: The read terminates 3 residues before the CDR3 end, so the remaining end is supplied by the germline J gene. The rearrangement links TRBV13 to TRBJ2-3, with a possible D match to TRBD1 (5 bases). This CDR3 is 15 amino acids long. Trimming removed 6 bases from V and 2 bases from J, with 15 bases in between. Per the germline V gene, CDR1 is PRHDT and CDR2 is FYEKMQ (reference sequence). The part of the CDR3 DNA that was read is TGTGCCAGCAGTCCCAGGGTCTCCCCCACAGATACG. This codes for CASSPRVSPTDT. Given in full, the CDR3 is CASSPRVSPTDTQYF. The entire variable domain, with the rest obtained from reference TRBV13 and TRBJ2-3, is as follows: AAGVIQSPRHLIKEKRETATLKCYPIPRHDTVYWYQQGPGQDPQFLISFYEKMQSDKGSIPDRFSAQQFSDYHSELNMSSLELGDSALYFCASSPRVSPTDTQYFGPGTRLTVL.